These 12 T cell receptor beta chains came from one sample sequenced in a study of T cell changes during pregnancy in multiple sclerosis. Libraries were prepared by immunoSEQ multiplex PCR; TCRdb keeps only in-frame clonotypes and omits some of them. The profile shows 70,000 to 75,000 clones, roughly 92% of them singletons. The sample in question was peripheral blood, obtained in the second trimester of pregnancy. The source of these receptors is a female donor with multiple sclerosis, enrolled in a pregnancy study.

The chain combines TRBV18 with TRBJ1-3; D is possibly TRBD1 (6 bases). The CDR3 loop spans 18 amino acids. Per germline, CDR1 KGHSH and CDR2 LQKENI. V was cut by 6 bases and J by 0 bases, with 21 bases left in between. The CDR3 DNA reads TGTGCCAGCTCTCGGTTGAACAGGGAAACAAGCTCTGGAAACACCATATATTTT. Protein sequence: CASSRLNRETSSGNTIYF. Based on the CDR3 plus reference TRBV18 and TRBJ1-3, the full variable domain is NAGVMQNPRHLVRRRGQEARLRCSPMKGHSHVYWYRQLPEEGLKFMVYLQKENIIDESGMPKERFSAEFPKEGPSILRIQQVVRGDSAAYFCASSRLNRETSSGNTIYFGEGSWLTVV.

The rearrangement links TRBV5-4 to TRBJ1-2; perhaps TRBD1 as D (5 bases). Trimming stripped 0 bases from V and 3 bases from J, with 6 bases between. In germline, CDR1 is SGHNT, CDR2 YYREEE (reference sequence). CDR3 size: 13 residues. CDR3 in amino acids: CASSLAGDYGYTF. The DNA of the CDR3 is TGTGCCAGCAGCTTGGCGGGGGACTATGGCTACACCTTC.

The chain joins TRBV27 to TRBJ1-6, with 7 bases aligning to TRBD1. The CDR3 runs to 16 residues. Germline lookup yields CDR1 MNHEY and CDR2 SMNVEV (reference sequence). V dropped 2 bases and J dropped 3; count of bases not matched to a gene: 4. The CDR3 spells CASSLVDRVYNSPLHF. The CDR3 coding sequence is TGTGCCAGCAGTTTAGTCGACAGGGTCTATAATTCACCCCTCCACTTT.

The chain uses TRBV7-8 and TRBJ2-7; 8 positions match TRBD2. The CDR3 runs 17 residues. Germline V gene data show CDR1 as SGHVS and CDR2 as FQNEAQ. V lost 0 bases to trimming and J lost 0 bases; unmatched junction nucleotides: 7. In DNA, the CDR3 is TGTGCCAGCAGCTTAGCGCTGAGTAGCGGGGCCTCCTACGAGCAGTACTTC. As protein: CASSLALSSGASYEQYF.

V and J are TRBV11-3 and TRBJ2-7, with D unclear. CDR1 and CDR2 (germline): SGHNT, YENEEA. This CDR3 has 13 residues. Trimming pared 2 bases from V and 4 bases from J, leaving 9 bases between. The chain's CDR3 is CASSLRAEYEQYF. The DNA of the CDR3 is TGTGCCAGCAGCTTACGTGCGGAGTACGAGCAGTACTTC.

The chain is built from TRBV11-2 and TRBJ1-5; D unresolved. The V end was cut by 2 bases, the J end by 0 bases, with 2 bases between. The CDR3 has 13 residues. The germline V gene encodes CDR1 SGHAT and CDR2 FQNNGV. The CDR3 protein is CASSLRSNQPQHF. Written as DNA, the CDR3 is TGTGCCAGCAGCTTACGTAGCAATCAGCCCCAGCATTTT. The full variable domain, completed using reference TRBV11-2 and TRBJ1-5, is EAGVAQSPRYKIIEKRQSVAFWCNPISGHATLYWYQQILGQGPKLLIQFQNNGVVDDSQLPKDRFSAERLKGVDSTLKIQPAKLEDSAVYLCASSLRSNQPQHFGDGTRLSIL.

The CDR3 is CASSQELGLPPYNEQFF. The CDR3 coding sequence is TGTGCCAGCAGCCAAGAGTTGGGACTGCCCCCCTACAATGAGCAGTTCTTC. The chain joins TRBV4-2 to TRBJ2-1, with D possibly TRBD2 on 6 matching bases. Germline CDR1 LGHNA, CDR2 YNFKEQ. The CDR3 contains 17 residues. V gave up 0 bases and J gave up 2 bases, with 14 bases separating them.

The chain uses TRBV6-1 and TRBJ2-7, with TRBD1 matching 7 bases. Germline V gene lookup returns CDR1 MNHNS and CDR2 SASEGT. The J segment lost 2 bases and the V segment lost 1 base, leaving 5 bases of the junction unmatched. The CDR3 consists of 15 residues. Here the CDR3 reads CASSEGPGGTYEQYF. As DNA, the CDR3 is TGTGCCAGCAGTGAAGGACCAGGGGGTACCTACGAGCAGTACTTC.

This clone was picked up one time. This sequence joins TRBV2 and TRBJ2-1, with 9 bases that match TRBD2. This CDR3 contains 15 residues. The germline gives CDR1 SNHLY, CDR2 FYNNEI. V shed 6 bases, J shed 9 bases, and the junction held 12 bases outside the gene matches. CDR3 in DNA: TGTGCCAGCAGCCCACGGGGCGGGGGGGCCGGTGAGCAGTTCTTC. It specifies CASSPRGGGAGEQFF.

This clone was observed once. The chain is built from TRBV28 and TRBJ1-2; 10 bases fit TRBD1. V gave up 1 base and J gave up 6 bases; unmatched junction bases: 5. Germline CDR1 reads MDHEN; CDR2 reads SYDVKM. The CDR3 consists of 15 residues. CDR3 residues: CASSLSLTGGDGYTF. In nucleotides, the CDR3 is TGTGCCAGCAGTTTATCCCTGACAGGGGGCGATGGCTACACCTTC.

The chain is built from TRBV6-5 and TRBJ2-1; perhaps TRBD2 as D (6 bases). V dropped 0 bases and J dropped 8 bases, with 11 bases sitting between them. From germline, CDR1 is MNHEY and CDR2 SVGAGI. This CDR3 spans 14 amino acids. The CDR3 DNA sequence: TGTGCCAGCAGTTACTCGAAAGGAGGGGATGAGCAGTTCTTC. This sequence encodes CASSYSKGGDEQFF.

CDR3 in amino acids: CASSAGTAYFLLRHF. The CDR3 DNA reads as TGTGCCAGCAGCGCCGGGACAGCTTATTTTCTCTTACGACATTTT. The V and J genes are TRBV2 and TRBJ1-5, with 7 bases fitting TRBD1. The germline V gene has CDR1 SNHLY and CDR2 FYNNEI. The CDR3 has 15 residues. Trimming took 6 bases from V and 16 from J; bases not matched to a gene: 21. Combining the CDR3 with reference TRBV2 and TRBJ1-5 gives the whole variable domain EPEVTQTPSHQVTQMGQEVILRCVPISNHLYFYWYRQILGQKVEFLVSFYNNEISEKSEIFDDQFSVERPDGSNFTLKIRSTKLEDSAMYFCASSAGTAYFLLRHFGDGTRLSIL.